The clone carrying this TCR beta chain was observed many times. Deletions cut 6 bases from V and 1 base from J, with 10 bases between. Germline CDR1 and CDR2: SEHNR and FQNEAQ (reference sequence). CDR3 length equals 13 residues. Over 200 million TCR-beta sequences, together covering 15-18 subjects, were produced by every individual sequencing run that was carried out. TCRdb reprocessed the 5' RACE reads with MiXCR, giving one entry per CDR3 protein. The sample has around 18,000 distinct CDR3 sequences, about 22% seen once. The data are from a study of neurological immune-mediated disorders. The chain has TRBV7-9 and TRBJ2-7; no firm D call. This TCR came from a man aged 45-60 years in good health. Input material: PBMCs. In DNA form, the CDR3 reads TGTGCCAGCAGGGCGGCCCTTTCCTACGAGCAGTACTTC. The encoded protein is CASRAALSYEQYF.